The 20 T cell receptor beta chains below all came from one sample that was sequenced in a study of regulatory T cells in long-lasting Graves disease (dated by TCRdb to the early 2020s). The time point label, as the study defines it: persistent/refractory GD, antithyroid drugs over 5 years with positive TRAb. RNA was extracted from PBMCs in TRIzol for both TCR sequencing and RNA sequencing. The library was prepared using multiplex PCR. The sample was run on an Illumina HiSeq 4000. CDR3 regions were amplified by Arm-PCR with iRepertoire HTBI primers to construct TCR beta libraries. TCRdb passed the public sequencing reads through fastp at Q25 and MiXCR, retaining productive beta sequences. Entries are consolidated by CDR3 protein sequence, retaining the most common genes and DNA. Here the sample has about 470,000 distinct CDR3 sequences; around a fifth occur a single time. The top ten clonotypes cover roughly 7.1% of the sample.

The source was peripheral blood mononuclear cells (PBMCs), collected when the disease was refractory, from a patient treated with antithyroid drugs. Source of these receptors: a female donor with Graves disease.

The V call is TRBV25-1, the J call TRBJ1-5; TRBD1 might be the D (6 bases). The CDR3 extends over 17 amino acids. The V gene's germline CDR1 is MGHDK and CDR2 SYGVNS. Deletions cut 4 bases from V and 1 base from J, with 17 bases between. CDR3 amino acids: CASSVSPARGSNQPQHF. The CDR3 nucleotides read TGTGCCAGCAGTGTTTCCCCGGCCAGGGGAAGCAATCAGCCCCAGCATTTT.

This clonotype came up many times. The chain has TRBV12-3 or TRBV12-4 and TRBJ2-2; D ambiguous. This CDR3 is built from 15 residues. V lost 2 bases to trimming and J lost 1 base, with 8 bases between them. The CDR3 reads CASSLLPQNTGELFF. CDR3 sequence (DNA): TGTGCCAGCAGTTTACTCCCGCAGAACACCGGGGAGCTGTTTTTT.

This clonotype was counted a few times. The chain joins TRBV19 to TRBJ1-1; no clear D. This CDR3 has 14 amino acids. Trimming left V 1 base short and J 1 base short, with 7 bases between. Germline loops: CDR1 LNHDA, CDR2 SQIVND (reference sequence). The CDR3: CASSIAPGNTEAFF. CDR3 DNA sequence: TGTGCCAGTAGTATAGCCCCAGGGAACACTGAAGCTTTCTTT.

This clonotype was found many times. V gene TRBV12-3 or TRBV12-4 combines with J gene TRBJ2-7, with a tentative D call TRBD1 (6 bases). The CDR3 loop spans 15 amino acids. The V and J ends lost 7 bases and 2 bases respectively, with 18 bases between them. CDR3 amino acids: CASTTRTDKTYEQYF. Written as DNA, the CDR3 is TGTGCCAGCACTACTAGGACAGACAAAACCTACGAGCAGTACTTC.

For this clonotype: A much larger clonotype is one base distant, so this may be a read error. The V gene is TRBV6-2 or TRBV6-3, the J gene TRBJ1-2; weak D call: TRBD1 (5 bases). V was shortened by 4 bases and J by 4 bases, with 16 bases between the two germline ends. The CDR3 covers 15 residues. Germline V gene sequence: CDR1 MNHEY, CDR2 SVGEGT. The CDR3 protein is CASSLAGTESYGYTF. As DNA, the CDR3 is TGTGCCAGCAGTTTGGCCGGGACGGAATCCTATGGCTACACCTTC.

This clonotype has just a few counts. The gene calls are TRBV28 and TRBJ2-7, with D possibly called TRBD1 or TRBD2 (6 bases each). The V gene's germline CDR1 is MDHEN and CDR2 SYDVKM. Trimming removed 3 bases from V and 7 bases from J, with 16 bases in between. CDR3 length: 14 residues. For the CDR3, the DNA is TGTGCCAGCAGTTTCAGGGGAGGTCTACGGGAGCAGTACTTC. Protein: CASSFRGGLREQYF.

The chain joins TRBV12-5 to TRBJ2-2; 10 positions match TRBD2. The germline V gene has CDR1 LGHNT and CDR2 FRNRAP. The CDR3 sequence is 16 residues long. Trimming cost V 6 bases and J 5 bases; bases outside gene matches: 9. CDR3 sequence: CASGLRLAGVTGELFF. CDR3 nucleotides: TGTGCTAGTGGCCTGAGGCTAGCGGGGGTAACCGGGGAGCTGTTTTTT.

This clonotype was found once. This chain links TRBV25-1 with TRBJ2-7; 7 nucleotides line up with TRBD2. Germline trimming cut 1 base from V and 6 bases from J; bases unmatched to any gene: 18. The CDR3 spans 18 residues. The V gene's germline CDR1 is MGHDK and CDR2 SYGVNS. This CDR3 is CASSESVPPSGVLCEQYF. In DNA form, the CDR3 reads TGTGCCAGCAGTGAATCAGTCCCACCTAGCGGAGTACTCTGCGAGCAGTACTTC.

This clonotype was counted ten times or more. V usage is TRBV28 and J usage is TRBJ1-5, with 7 bases fitting TRBD1. The CDR3 runs to 17 residues. Germline CDR1 is MDHEN and CDR2 is SYDVKM. Trimming at V came to 7 bases and at J to 1 base, leaving 13 bases not matched to a gene. The CDR3 DNA reads TGTGCCAGCACGGGACAGTACCTTAGAGTAAGCAATCAGCCCCAGCATTTT. Its protein is CASTGQYLRVSNQPQHF. The full variable domain, completed using reference TRBV28 and TRBJ1-5, is DVKVTQSSRYLVKRTGEKVFLECVQDMDHENMFWYRQDPGLGLRLIYFSYDVKMKEKGDIPEGYSVSREKKERFSLILESASTNQTSMYLCASTGQYLRVSNQPQHFGDGTRLSIL.

This clonotype was observed many times. The chain couples TRBV6-1 to TRBJ2-5, with 8 bases lining up with TRBD2. Germline assignment: CDR1 MNHNS and CDR2 SASEGT. This CDR3 is built from 13 residues. The V and J ends lost 5 bases and 5 bases, in that order; junction bases with no gene match: 4. CDR3 sequence reads: CASSSGSPETQYF. The CDR3 coding sequence is TGTGCCAGCAGTAGCGGGAGCCCGGAGACCCAGTACTTC.

The rearrangement uses TRBV9 and TRBJ2-5; D is perhaps TRBD1 (5 bases). The CDR3 contains 14 residues. V was pared by 4 bases and J by 1 base, with 11 bases between. Germline V lookup: CDR1 SGDLS, CDR2 YYNGEE. The CDR3 DNA is TGTGCCAGCAGCCCGACAGCCCTCCAAGAGACCCAGTACTTC. Amino acids: CASSPTALQETQYF.

At least ten counts were recorded for this clonotype. The chain carries TRBV20-1 and TRBJ1-1, with TRBD1 as a possible D gene (5 bases). V was pared by 0 bases and J by 5 bases, with 19 bases between. Germline V gene data show CDR1 as DFQATT and CDR2 as SNEGSKA (reference sequence). The CDR3 consists of 16 residues. The CDR3 loop is CSARDAGVRGQTEAFF. The DNA of the CDR3 is TGCAGTGCTAGAGATGCGGGGGTAAGAGGGCAGACTGAAGCTTTCTTT.

The V gene is TRBV12-3 or TRBV12-4, the J gene TRBJ2-1; maybe TRBD2 (5 bases). The V and J ends lost 3 bases and 8 bases respectively, with 8 bases between them. The CDR3 runs 12 residues. CDR3 region: CASSFQLDEQFF. DNA for the CDR3: TGTGCCAGCAGTTTCCAACTAGATGAGCAGTTCTTC.

In this sample, this clonotype turned up many times. The CDR3 DNA reads as TGTGCCAGCCGCCCCGGGCCCATGCCCACCGGGGAGCTGTTTTTT. It is translated as CASRPGPMPTGELFF. The rearrangement joins TRBV2 to TRBJ2-2; D is ambiguous. This CDR3 is built from 15 residues. V lost 8 bases and J lost 4, with 17 bases in between. CDR1 is SNHLY and CDR2 is FYNNEI in the germline V gene. The variable domain in full, completed from reference TRBV2 and TRBJ2-2, reads EPEVTQTPSHQVTQMGQEVILRCVPISNHLYFYWYRQILGQKVEFLVSFYNNEISEKSEIFDDQFSVERPDGSNFTLKIRSTKLEDSAMYFCASRPGPMPTGELFFGEGSRLTVL.

The chain links TRBV14 to TRBJ2-7, with D unclear. The CDR3 runs to 14 residues. Germline-derived CDR1 and CDR2 are SGHDN and FVKESK. V lost 6 bases and J 4 bases, leaving 16 bases between the germline ends. The CDR3 is CASSPYTSLYEQYF. Written as DNA, the CDR3 is TGTGCCAGCAGTCCCTATACCAGCCTTTACGAGCAGTACTTC. Based on the CDR3 plus reference TRBV14 and TRBJ2-7, the full variable domain is EAGVTQFPSHSVIEKGQTVTLRCDPISGHDNLYWYRRVMGKEIKFLLHFVKESKQDESGMPNNRFLAERTGGTYSTLKVQPAELEDSGVYFCASSPYTSLYEQYFGPGTRLTVT.

This clonotype was counted many times. In DNA, the CDR3 is TGTGCCAGCAGTAGCCGACAGGGGCAAGAGACCCAGTACTTC. Amino acid sequence: CASSSRQGQETQYF. The V and J genes are TRBV28 and TRBJ2-5, with 8 positions matching TRBD1. This CDR3 comprises 14 residues. The germline V gene encodes CDR1 MDHEN and CDR2 SYDVKM. Trimming at V came to 5 bases and at J to 2 bases, leaving 4 bases not matched to a gene.

The chain combines TRBV7-9 with TRBJ1-2; D gene unclear. Germline values: CDR1 SEHNR, CDR2 FQNEAQ (reference sequence). The CDR3 runs 14 residues. V lost 6 bases and J 5 bases, leaving 16 bases between the germline ends. The CDR3 sequence is CASRPQQREYGYTF. The DNA of the CDR3 is TGTGCCAGCAGACCTCAACAGAGGGAGTATGGCTACACCTTC.

This sequence joins TRBV11-3 and TRBJ2-5; 7 bases are a match to TRBD1. CDR3 length: 13 residues. V was pared by 10 bases and J by 5 bases, with 10 bases of the junction left unmatched. CDR1 is SGHNT and CDR2 is YENEEA in the germline V gene. The CDR3 DNA follows: TGTGCCACAGAGAAGGGGGCCTCGGAGACCCAGTACTTC. Translating gives CATEKGASETQYF.

This rearrangement joins TRBV27 to TRBJ2-7; D may correspond to TRBD1 or TRBD2 (6 bases each). The V end was cut by 2 bases, the J end by 5 bases, with 22 bases between. CDR3 length: 17 amino acids. Germline V CDR1 and CDR2: MNHEY, SMNVEV (reference sequence). The CDR3 loop reads CASSLKLITGAADEQYF. CDR3 nucleotides: TGTGCCAGCAGTTTAAAGCTTATCACGGGGGCAGCGGACGAGCAGTACTTC.

This clonotype was found many times. J is TRBJ1-2 and V is TRBV10-3, with D tentatively TRBD1 (6 bases). V dropped 0 bases and J dropped 7 bases, with 12 bases sitting between them. Germline assignment: CDR1 ENHRY and CDR2 SYGVKD. The CDR3 sequence is 14 residues long. DNA of the CDR3: TGTGCCATCAGTGAGTCGACCAGGGGAGGTGGCTACACCTTC. This encodes CAISESTRGGGYTF.